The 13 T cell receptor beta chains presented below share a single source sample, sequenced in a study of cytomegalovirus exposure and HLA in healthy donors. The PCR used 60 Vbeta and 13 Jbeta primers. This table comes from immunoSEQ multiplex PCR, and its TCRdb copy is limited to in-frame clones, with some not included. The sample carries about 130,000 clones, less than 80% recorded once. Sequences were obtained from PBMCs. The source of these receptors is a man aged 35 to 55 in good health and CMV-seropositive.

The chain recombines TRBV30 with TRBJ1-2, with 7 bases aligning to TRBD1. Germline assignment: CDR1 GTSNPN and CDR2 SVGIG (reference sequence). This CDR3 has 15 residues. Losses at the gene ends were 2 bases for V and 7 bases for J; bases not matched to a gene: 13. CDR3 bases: TGTGCCTGGAGTCCCCACACTTTGACAGGGTTTGGCTACACCTTC. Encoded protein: CAWSPHTLTGFGYTF.

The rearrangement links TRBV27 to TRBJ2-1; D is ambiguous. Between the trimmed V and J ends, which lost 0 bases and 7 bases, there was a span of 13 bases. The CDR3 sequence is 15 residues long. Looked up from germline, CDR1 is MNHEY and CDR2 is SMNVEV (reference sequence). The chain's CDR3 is CASSLSLRIKNEQFF. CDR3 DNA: TGTGCCAGCAGTTTATCCCTGCGGATAAAGAATGAGCAGTTCTTC.

The CDR3 here is CASSLGLAVETQYF. The CDR3 region has the DNA TGTGCCAGCAGCCTGGGACTAGCGGTGGAGACCCAGTACTTC. The rearrangement links TRBV7-9 to TRBJ2-5, with TRBD2 matching over 11 bases. CDR1 is SEHNR and CDR2 is FQNEAQ in the germline V gene (reference sequence). V lost 5 bases, J lost 5 bases, and 4 bases stayed unmatched. The CDR3 spans 14 residues.

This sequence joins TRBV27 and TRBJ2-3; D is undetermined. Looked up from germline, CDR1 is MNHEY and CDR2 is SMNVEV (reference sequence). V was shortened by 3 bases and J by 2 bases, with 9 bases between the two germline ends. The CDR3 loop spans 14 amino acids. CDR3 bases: TGTGCCAGCAGTTTCACCAGGCTCACAGATACGCAGTATTTT. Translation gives CASSFTRLTDTQYF.

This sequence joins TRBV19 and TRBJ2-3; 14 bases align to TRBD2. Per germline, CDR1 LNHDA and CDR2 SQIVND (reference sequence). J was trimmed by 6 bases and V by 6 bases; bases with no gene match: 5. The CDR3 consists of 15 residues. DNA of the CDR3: TGTGCCAGTAGGCCGGGACTAGCGGGAGCCGATACGCAGTATTTT. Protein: CASRPGLAGADTQYF.

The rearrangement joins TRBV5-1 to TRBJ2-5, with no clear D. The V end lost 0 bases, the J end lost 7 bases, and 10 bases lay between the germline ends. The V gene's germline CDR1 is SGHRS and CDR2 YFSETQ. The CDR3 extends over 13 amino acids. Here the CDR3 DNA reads TGCGCCAGCAGCTTGGCGGTAGGCGGGACCCAGTACTTC. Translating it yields CASSLAVGGTQYF.

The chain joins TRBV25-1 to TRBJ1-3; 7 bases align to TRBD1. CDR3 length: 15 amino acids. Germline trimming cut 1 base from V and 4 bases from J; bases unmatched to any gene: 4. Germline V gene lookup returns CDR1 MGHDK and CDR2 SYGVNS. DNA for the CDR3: TGTGCCAGCAGTGAATGGTCAGGGGGGGGAAACACCATATATTTT. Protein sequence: CASSEWSGGGNTIYF. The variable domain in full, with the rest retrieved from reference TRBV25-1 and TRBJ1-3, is EADIYQTPRYLVIGTGKKITLECSQTMGHDKMYWYQQDPGMELHLIHYSYGVNSTEKGDLSSESTVSRIRTEHFPLTLESARPSHTSQYLCASSEWSGGGNTIYFGEGSWLTVV.

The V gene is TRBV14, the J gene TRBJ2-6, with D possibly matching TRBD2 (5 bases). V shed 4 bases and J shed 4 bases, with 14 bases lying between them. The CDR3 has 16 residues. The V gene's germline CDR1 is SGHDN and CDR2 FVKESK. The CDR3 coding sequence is TGTGCCAGCAGCCCCCTATCGGGGTTCGGGGCCAACGTCCTGACTTTC. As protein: CASSPLSGFGANVLTF.

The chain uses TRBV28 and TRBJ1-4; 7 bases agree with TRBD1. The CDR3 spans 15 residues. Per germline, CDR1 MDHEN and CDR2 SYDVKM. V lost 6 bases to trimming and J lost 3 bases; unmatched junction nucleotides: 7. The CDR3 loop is CASSPAGTANEKLFF. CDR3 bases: TGTGCCAGCAGCCCAGCCGGGACAGCTAATGAAAAACTGTTTTTT.

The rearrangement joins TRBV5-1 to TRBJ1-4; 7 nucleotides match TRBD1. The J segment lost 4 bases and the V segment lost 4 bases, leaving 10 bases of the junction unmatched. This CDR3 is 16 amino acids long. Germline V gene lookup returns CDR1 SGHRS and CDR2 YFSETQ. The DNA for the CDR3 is TGCGCCAGCAGCATCGTTTCCGGGACAGTTAATGAAAAACTGTTTTTT. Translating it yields CASSIVSGTVNEKLFF.

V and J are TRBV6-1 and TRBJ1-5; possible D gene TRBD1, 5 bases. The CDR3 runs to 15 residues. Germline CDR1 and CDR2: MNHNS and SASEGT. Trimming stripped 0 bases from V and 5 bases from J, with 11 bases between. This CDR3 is CASSEAQGQDQPQHF. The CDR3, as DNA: TGTGCCAGCAGTGAAGCGCAGGGTCAGGATCAGCCCCAGCATTTT.

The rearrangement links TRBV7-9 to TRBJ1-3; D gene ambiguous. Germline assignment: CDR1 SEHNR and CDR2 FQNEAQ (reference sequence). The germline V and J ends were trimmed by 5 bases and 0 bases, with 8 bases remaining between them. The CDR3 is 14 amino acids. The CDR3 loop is CASSPQASGNTIYF. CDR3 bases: TGTGCCAGCAGCCCCCAAGCCTCTGGAAACACCATATATTTT.

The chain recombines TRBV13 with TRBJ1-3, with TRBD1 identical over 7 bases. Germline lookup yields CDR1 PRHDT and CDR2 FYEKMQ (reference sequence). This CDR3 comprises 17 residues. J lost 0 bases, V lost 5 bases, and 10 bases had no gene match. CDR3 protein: CASSLQGNFYSGNTIYF. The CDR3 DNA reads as TGTGCCAGCAGCCTACAGGGGAACTTTTACTCTGGAAACACCATATATTTT.